These T cell receptor beta chains were read from a single sample in a study of T cells in Graves' hyperthyroidism and ophthalmopathy. TCRdb itself ran the multiplex PCR reads through MiXCR, one entry per CDR3 protein. This sample yields 600,000 or so distinct CDR3 sequences, of which 13% to 15% are seen a single time; 7% to 9% belongs to the top ten. The specimen sequenced was blood. The receptors originated from a woman aged 18-29 years with Graves' ophthalmopathy. Both conserved end residues are part of each CDR3. A D gene is named only where the DNA matches it firmly. Only some rows state a clone size, as once, few, many or a class for expanded clones.

>-|TRBJ2-5|many|TRBV12-3/TRBV12-4
TGTGCCAGCAGTTTTCGTAGGGGAACCCAGTACTTC
CASSFRRGTQYF
>-|TRBJ2-2|many|TRBV28
TGTGCCAGCAGTTTGTCCCTAGACTTATCCGGGGAGCTGTTTTTT
CASSLSLDLSGELFF
>TRBD1|TRBJ2-2|-|TRBV11-3
TGTGCCAGCAGCCTCTACCCCTCCGGACAGGGGACCGGGGAGCTGTTTTTT
CASSLYPSGQGTGELFF
>TRBD2|TRBJ2-1|-|TRBV12-3/TRBV12-4
TGTGCCAGCAGTTTAGGGGAAGGGCGGGAGGGTTCCTACAATGAGCAGTTCTTC
CASSLGEGREGSYNEQFF
>-|TRBJ1-1|many|TRBV18
TGTGCCAGCTCGGCGAACGGGAACACTGAAGCTTTCTTT
CASSANGNTEAFF
>TRBD1|TRBJ2-2|few|TRBV18
TGTGCCAGCTCAGCTAAAGGGACAGGGATTACCGGGGAGCTGTTTTTT
CASSAKGTGITGELFF
>TRBD1|TRBJ2-7|many|TRBV5-5
TGTGCCAGCAGCTCCGGGACAGGGGTTCGCGAGCAGTACTTC
CASSSGTGVREQYF
>-|TRBJ1-5|many|TRBV6-1
TGTGCCAGCACCTGGGGAGTGTGGGGAAGCAATCAGCCCCAGCATTTT
CASTWGVWGSNQPQHF
>-|TRBJ2-7|many|TRBV28
TGTGCCAGCGGGTTTGACGCCACGTCACCGAGGCTCTACGAGCAGTACTTC
CASGFDATSPRLYEQYF
>-|TRBJ2-7|many|TRBV12-3/TRBV12-4
TGTGCCAGCAACCTGGGAACCGCCGAGCAGTACTTC
CASNLGTAEQYF
>TRBD2|TRBJ2-1|-|TRBV7-2
TGTGCCAGCAGCTCCGGACTAGCGGGAGGGGGGTACGATGAGCAGTTCTTC
CASSSGLAGGGYDEQFF
>TRBD2|TRBJ2-5|many|TRBV28
TGTGCCAGCAGGGGGAGGGGTTATAGGTCGCGAGAAGTTGGGAAGAGGGAGACCCAGTACTTC
CASRGRGYRSREVGKRETQYF
>TRBD1|TRBJ1-2|many|TRBV12-3/TRBV12-4
TGTGCCAGCACCCAGCGGCGACAGGGCGTCTATGGCTACACCTTC
CASTQRRQGVYGYTF
>TRBD2|TRBJ2-3|few|TRBV6-1
TGTGCCAGCAGCCCACTTGGGCCGGGAGGTTATAGGGGCACAGATACGCAGTATTTT
CASSPLGPGGYRGTDTQYF
>-|TRBJ1-3|-|TRBV6-9
TGTGCCAGCAGTTACGGTATGGGAAACACCATATATTTT
CASSYGMGNTIYF
>-|TRBJ2-7|few|TRBV5-1
TGCGCCAGCAGCTTGGACGGGACATCCTCTCGGGAGCAGTACTTC
CASSLDGTSSREQYF
>TRBD2|TRBJ2-2|few|TRBV7-3
TGTGCCAGCAGCTTAACGTTGATAGCGGGAGGCCACACCGGGGAGCTGTTTTTT
CASSLTLIAGGHTGELFF
>-|TRBJ2-2|-|TRBV12-5
TGTGCTAGTGGTTTGGGAGCCCACTCTGGGGAGAACACCGGGGAGCTGTTTTTT
CASGLGAHSGENTGELFF
>-|TRBJ1-1|many|TRBV28
TGTGCCAGCAGTACAGGGCCTTACACTGAAGCTTTCTTT
CASSTGPYTEAFF
>-|TRBJ1-1|many|TRBV5-5
TGTGCCAGCAGCTTGGGGGGCTGGGGGCAGGCCACTGAAGCTTTCTTT
CASSLGGWGQATEAFF
>-|TRBJ2-7|-|TRBV30
TGTGCCTGGCAAGTGGGAGTCACCCACTACGAGCAGTACTTC
CAWQVGVTHYEQYF
>-|TRBJ1-4|-|TRBV6-2/TRBV6-3
TGTGCCAGCAGTTACTCAACAGGGTCTAATGAAAAACTGTTTTTT
CASSYSTGSNEKLFF